The 17 T cell receptor beta chains reported below all come from one sample, sequenced in a study of blood T cell repertoires in COVID-19. The repertoire was sequenced with immunoSEQ multiplex PCR; TCRdb's copy has only in-frame clones and lacks some. The sample carries a few hundred thousand clones, roughly 90% recorded once. Sequencing used PBMCs or T cells enriched from blood (not recorded which). All receptors derive from a woman in her twenties or thirties who had recovered from COVID-19.

The chain carries TRBV4-1 and TRBJ1-2, with D perhaps TRBD1 (6 bases). Germline CDR1 and CDR2: MGHRA and YSYEKL. V lost 4 bases and J lost 4, with 13 bases in between. The CDR3 is 14 residues long. In DNA, the CDR3 is TGCGCCAGCAGCCCAGGCGGACAGCCCTATGGCTACACCTTC. It encodes CASSPGGQPYGYTF.

V gene TRBV18 combines with J gene TRBJ2-7; 10 positions agree with TRBD2. The germline CDR1 and CDR2 sequences are KGHSH and LQKENI. The junction had 3 bases not matched to a gene; V was cut back by 6 bases and J by 1 base. CDR3 length: 14 residues. The CDR3 DNA reads as TGTGCCAGCTCCGGACTAGCGGATTCCTACGAGCAGTACTTC. Protein product: CASSGLADSYEQYF.

As DNA, the CDR3 is TGTGCCAGCAGCTTAAAAGCTAGCGGGGGGGCGACAGATACGCAGTATTTT. It specifies CASSLKASGGATDTQYF. The V gene is TRBV7-2, the J gene TRBJ2-3; 12 bases are shared with TRBD2. Germline CDR1 reads SGHTA; CDR2 reads FQGNSA. The CDR3 loop spans 17 amino acids. The ends lost 2 bases at V and 3 bases at J; junction bases unmatched: 6.

In this sample, this clone turned up a few times. The chain couples TRBV27 to TRBJ1-4, with 10 bases matching TRBD1. J was trimmed by 8 bases and V by 4 bases; bases with no gene match: 7. From germline, CDR1 is MNHEY and CDR2 SMNVEV (reference sequence). The CDR3 is 15 amino acids. The CDR3 loop is CASSSPRGQGEKLFF. Written as DNA, the CDR3 is TGTGCCAGCAGTTCCCCTCGGGGACAGGGGGAAAAACTGTTTTTT.

The chain recombines TRBV7-2 with TRBJ2-2; D is ambiguous. The CDR3 length is 12 residues. Trimming took 3 bases from V and 3 from J, leaving 2 bases between them. In germline, CDR1 is SGHTA, CDR2 FQGNSA. The CDR3 bases are TGTGCCAGCAGCTTCTACACCGGGGAGCTGTTTTTT. It codes for CASSFYTGELFF.

The chain recombines TRBV27 with TRBJ2-3, with 10 bases matching TRBD2. This CDR3 contains 18 residues. V was clipped by 4 bases and J by 3 bases; unmatched bases: 13. Germline CDR1 reads MNHEY; CDR2 reads SMNVEV (reference sequence). CDR3 region: CASSSFPTSGFQTDTQYF. As DNA, the CDR3 is TGTGCCAGCAGTTCCTTTCCGACTAGCGGGTTTCAAACAGATACGCAGTATTTT.

The chain joins TRBV28 to TRBJ1-2, with 10 bases identical to TRBD1. V shed 4 bases and J 4 bases; nucleotides not matched to a gene: 9. The CDR3 is 16 amino acids. The germline V gene encodes CDR1 MDHEN and CDR2 SYDVKM. CDR3 protein: CASSSSTGTGVYGYTF. The CDR3 region has the DNA TGTGCCAGCAGTTCATCCACCGGGACAGGGGTCTATGGCTACACCTTC.

V usage is TRBV9 and J usage is TRBJ1-2; D gene ambiguous. Trimming shortened V by 1 base and J by 4 bases, and 5 bases separated the two germline ends. This CDR3 spans 12 amino acids. The germline V gene has CDR1 SGDLS and CDR2 YYNGEE. The chain's CDR3 is CASSVSSYGYTF. CDR3 coding DNA: TGTGCCAGCAGCGTAAGTAGCTATGGCTACACCTTC.

In its sample, this clone was seen once. The V call is TRBV6-5, the J call TRBJ2-7, with 10 bases matching TRBD2. V trimming: 5 bases; J trimming: 5 bases; junction bases outside the gene matches: 3. The germline CDR1 and CDR2 sequences are MNHEY and SVGAGI. CDR3 size: 13 residues. The CDR3 DNA is TGTGCCAGCAGTCTAGCGGGAGTCCACGAGCAGTACTTC. This encodes CASSLAGVHEQYF.

The CDR3 DNA reads TGTGCCAGCAGTCCGGGGGGGCCCCCCTATGGCTACACCTTC. As protein: CASSPGGPPYGYTF. J is TRBJ1-2 and V is TRBV27, with a possible D match to TRBD1 (6 bases). Per germline, CDR1 MNHEY and CDR2 SMNVEV (reference sequence). The CDR3 contains 14 residues. Trimming took off 5 bases at V and 4 bases at J, with 14 bases between the two ends.

The chain uses TRBV2 and TRBJ1-4, with 8 bases matching TRBD1. In germline, CDR1 is SNHLY, CDR2 FYNNEI. The V segment lost 5 bases and the J segment 6 bases; nucleotides outside the gene matches: 5. The CDR3 length is 14 residues. The chain's CDR3 is CASSKQGGYEKLFF. DNA of the CDR3: TGTGCCAGCAGTAAACAGGGGGGCTATGAAAAACTGTTTTTT.

This rearrangement joins TRBV5-6 to TRBJ2-2; weak D call: TRBD1 (6 bases). V lost 4 bases and J 6 bases, leaving 13 bases between the germline ends. This CDR3 contains 14 residues. Per germline, CDR1 SGHDT and CDR2 YYEEEE. CDR3: CASSPSRGPGELFF. The CDR3 nucleotides are TGTGCCAGCAGCCCGAGCAGGGGCCCCGGGGAGCTGTTTTTT.

This sequence joins TRBV21-1 and TRBJ2-5; TRBD1 is the table's D call, not checked against the DNA. TRBV21-1 is a documented pseudogene. The CDR3 contains 22 residues. CDR3 in amino acids: CASSAGPLWGPKGQAYQETQYF. In nucleotides, the CDR3 is TGTGCCAGCAGCGCAGGCCCGCTTTGGGGACCCAAGGGACAGGCGTACCAAGAGACCCAGTACTTC.

CDR3 DNA sequence: TGCGCCAGCAGCTGGACAGGGGAAAACACTGAAGCTTTCTTT. This sequence encodes CASSWTGENTEAFF. V gene TRBV5-1 combines with J gene TRBJ1-1, with TRBD1 matching over 9 bases. The length of the CDR3 is 14 residues. V gave up 3 bases and J gave up 2 bases; unmatched junction bases: 2. CDR1 is SGHRS and CDR2 is YFSETQ in the germline V gene. Combining the CDR3 with reference TRBV5-1 and TRBJ1-1 gives the whole variable domain KAGVTQTPRYLIKTRGQQVTLSCSPISGHRSVSWYQQTPGQGLQFLFEYFSETQRNKGNFPGRFSGRQFSNSRSEMNVSTLELGDSALYLCASSWTGENTEAFFGQGTRLTVV.

The chain combines TRBV7-2 with TRBJ2-3; D gene unclear. V was trimmed by 8 bases and J by 4 bases, leaving 16 bases between them. Germline values: CDR1 SGHTA, CDR2 FQGNSA. The CDR3 contains 14 residues. The CDR3 is CASSTSIASDTQYF. CDR3 coding DNA: TGTGCCAGCTCTACTTCTATAGCCTCAGATACGCAGTATTTT.

This chain joins TRBV27 and TRBJ2-5, with D tentatively TRBD1 (5 bases). V gave up 2 bases and J gave up 7 bases, with 14 bases separating them. CDR3 length: 14 amino acids. Germline V gene data show CDR1 as MNHEY and CDR2 as SMNVEV (reference sequence). In nucleotides, the CDR3 is TGTGCCAGCAGTTTAGCAGGGTCACTCTCGACCCAGTACTTC. Protein product: CASSLAGSLSTQYF.

The chain has TRBV13 and TRBJ1-6; D ambiguous. V was trimmed by 2 bases and J by 8 bases, leaving 16 bases between them. CDR1 PRHDT and CDR2 FYEKMQ come from the germline V gene (reference sequence). CDR3 length: 16 amino acids. The DNA for the CDR3 is TGTGCCAGCAGCTTAAGCCCTAGAACCATTCATTCACCCCTCCACTTT. Its translation: CASSLSPRTIHSPLHF.